Only a few counts were recorded for the clone carrying this T cell receptor beta chain. Its antigen remains unknown. This sample is drawn from a study of regulatory T cells in long-lasting Graves disease. Study conclusions and caveats: No thyroid tissue was studied; the work used peripheral blood only.

Investigators prepared the TCR beta libraries by applying iRepertoire HTBI primers and Arm-PCR of CDR3 regions. TCRdb re-analysed the multiplex PCR reads in MiXCR, keeping a single row per CDR3 protein. This sample has 400,000 to 500,000 distinct CDR3 sequences, with less than 25% found just once. Time point here: persistent/refractory GD, antithyroid drugs over 5 years with positive TRAb. There was RNA extracted from PBMCs, and the TCR library was made from it. An endocrinology department in Xi'an, China, recruited the patients. With 8 bases removed from V and 1 base from J, the gap between germline ends came to 16 bases. The CDR3 spans 14 residues. Germline V gives CDR1 SGHTS, CDR2 YDEGEE.

The sample consisted of peripheral blood mononuclear cells (PBMCs), taken when the disease was refractory, from a patient treated with antithyroid drugs. The chain couples TRBV5-8 to TRBJ2-7, with D perhaps matching TRBD2 (5 bases). This receptor was taken from a female donor with Graves disease. The CDR3 DNA is TGTGCCAGTCCTCGGACTCACCTTTCCTACGAGCAGTACTTC. It yields the protein CASPRTHLSYEQYF. The full variable domain, in which reference TRBV5-8 and TRBJ2-7 provide the parts outside the CDR3, is EAGVTQSPTHLIKTRGQQATLRCSPISGHTSVYWYQQALGLGLQFLLWYDEGEERNRGNFPPRFSGRQFPNYSSELNVNALELEDSALYLCASPRTHLSYEQYFGPGTRLTVT.